These 25 T cell receptor beta chains share one sample of origin, sequenced in a study of blood T cell repertoires in COVID-19. Only in-frame clones appear in the TCRdb table, and some are missing; sequencing was by immunoSEQ multiplex PCR. The sample shows over 250,000 clones, more than 70% of them seen only once. Sequencing was done on a sample of peripheral blood. These receptors were obtained from a woman in her forties who had recovered from COVID-19.

V usage is TRBV18 and J usage is TRBJ2-2; 13 nucleotides match TRBD2. This CDR3 spans 17 amino acids. Germline V gene sequence: CDR1 KGHSH, CDR2 LQKENI. V lost 3 bases to trimming and J lost 5 bases; unmatched junction nucleotides: 6. The chain's CDR3 is CASSPRAGLAGTGELFF. DNA of the CDR3: TGTGCCAGCTCACCCCGAGCGGGACTAGCGGGGACCGGGGAGCTGTTTTTT.

This clone was counted a few times. This chain joins TRBV6-5 and TRBJ1-6; 7 bases are shared with TRBD1. The germline V gene encodes CDR1 MNHEY and CDR2 SVGAGI. With V trimmed by 3 bases and J by 9 bases, 5 bases remained unmatched. This CDR3 region has 14 residues. Here the CDR3 reads CASSYLQGSSPLHF. Written as DNA, the CDR3 is TGTGCCAGCAGTTATTTACAGGGGAGTTCACCCCTCCACTTT.

This clone was seen just once. The chain employs TRBV6-5 and TRBJ2-2, with D possibly being TRBD1 (5 bases). CDR1 is MNHEY and CDR2 is SVGAGI in the germline V gene. The CDR3 extends over 14 amino acids. The V end was cut by 7 bases, the J end by 6 bases, with 15 bases between. The CDR3 spells CASKPNRSPGELFF. The CDR3 bases are TGTGCCAGCAAGCCGAACAGGTCCCCCGGGGAGCTGTTTTTT.

The rearrangement uses TRBV11-3 and TRBJ2-7; D is undetermined. From germline, CDR1 is SGHNT and CDR2 YENEEA. The CDR3 spans 13 residues. V was pared by 1 base and J by 0 bases, with 4 bases between. This CDR3 is CASSLGSSYEQYF. The CDR3 DNA is TGTGCCAGCAGCTTAGGGAGCTCCTACGAGCAGTACTTC.

V gene TRBV7-2 combines with J gene TRBJ2-3; 7 bases map to TRBD2. The CDR3 consists of 16 residues. Germline-derived CDR1 and CDR2 are SGHTA and FQGNSA. V lost 8 bases and J lost 3; bases outside the gene matches: 14. Written as DNA, the CDR3 is TGTGCCAGCCGTCCCAGGTGGGAGGGCGGGACAGATACGCAGTATTTT. This codes for CASRPRWEGGTDTQYF. Complete variable domain (other parts from reference TRBV7-2 and TRBJ2-3): GAGVSQSPSNKVTEKGKDVELRCDPISGHTALYWYRQSLGQGLEFLIYFQGNSAPDKSGLPSDRFSAERTGGSVSTLTIQRTQQEDSAVYLCASRPRWEGGTDTQYFGPGTRLTVL.

V and J are TRBV5-1 and TRBJ2-5, with TRBD1 matching 9 bases. There are 14 residues in the CDR3. J was trimmed by 5 bases and V by 4 bases; bases with no gene match: 6. Germline CDR1 and CDR2: SGHRS and YFSETQ. The CDR3 sequence is CASSAGTGRETQYF. The CDR3 DNA reads TGCGCCAGCAGCGCAGGGACAGGGAGGGAGACCCAGTACTTC.

This clone was recorded only once. The chain combines TRBV7-3 with TRBJ1-1, with D perhaps matching TRBD1 (6 bases). The germline V and J ends were trimmed by 5 bases and 5 bases, with 12 bases remaining between them. The CDR3 has 13 residues. Germline V gene sequence: CDR1 SGHTA, CDR2 FQGTGA. DNA for the CDR3: TGTGCCAGCAGCCCCGGGGGGCTGACTGAAGCTTTCTTT. This codes for CASSPGGLTEAFF.

The J gene is TRBJ2-1, the V gene TRBV19; 13 positions agree with TRBD2. CDR3 length equals 16 residues. Trimming took 4 bases from V and 3 from J; bases not matched to a gene: 3. Germline CDR1 reads LNHDA; CDR2 reads SQIVND (reference sequence). Here the CDR3 reads CASSTRTSGGYNEQFF. The CDR3, as DNA: TGTGCCAGTAGTACCCGGACTAGCGGGGGCTACAATGAGCAGTTCTTC.

The gene calls are TRBV7-2 and TRBJ2-3; TRBD2 matches 7 bases. The germline V gene has CDR1 SGHTA and CDR2 FQGNSA. The J segment lost 2 bases and the V segment lost 1 base, leaving 6 bases of the junction unmatched. The CDR3 totals 16 residues. This CDR3 reads CASSLGDYRLTDTQYF. In DNA form, the CDR3 reads TGTGCCAGCAGCTTAGGGGACTACCGCCTCACAGATACGCAGTATTTT.

The chain recombines TRBV3-1 (or the pseudogene TRBV3-2) with TRBJ2-7; 9 nucleotides align to TRBD1. Germline-derived CDR1 and CDR2 are LGHDT and YNNKEL (reference sequence). The J segment lost 2 bases and the V segment lost 1 base, leaving 0 bases of the junction unmatched. The length of the CDR3 is 14 residues. The CDR3 DNA is TGTGCCAGCAGCCAAGGGACAGGGGCCTACGAGCAGTACGTC. Amino acids: CASSQGTGAYEQYV.

The chain recombines TRBV3-1 (or the pseudogene TRBV3-2) with TRBJ2-7; the D is unclear. This CDR3 has 13 amino acids. V was pared by 3 bases and J by 2 bases, with 8 bases between. CDR1 LGHDT and CDR2 YNNKEL come from the germline V gene (reference sequence). In DNA, the CDR3 is TGTGCCAGCAGCCACGGTTCTCCCTACGAGCAGTACTTC. Translation gives CASSHGSPYEQYF.

The CDR3 nucleotides read TGTGCCAGCAGCTTTAGGCGGGTTCCTTCCATCTCCTACGAGCAGTACTTC. This sequence encodes CASSFRRVPSISYEQYF. The chain couples TRBV13 to TRBJ2-7, with D possibly matching TRBD2 (5 bases). The germline V gene has CDR1 PRHDT and CDR2 FYEKMQ (reference sequence). CDR3 length equals 17 residues. With 3 bases removed from V and 0 bases from J, the gap between germline ends came to 18 bases.

The genes are TRBV5-6 and TRBJ1-1; D is possibly TRBD1 (6 bases). Deletions cut 6 bases from V and 5 bases from J, with 8 bases between. The CDR3 runs 11 residues. Looked up from germline, CDR1 is SGHDT and CDR2 is YYEEEE. The CDR3 bases are TGTGCCAGCACGAGGGGGACTGAAGCTTTCTTT. Encoded protein: CASTRGTEAFF.

The CDR3 spells CASSHGGSPQETQYF. The CDR3 DNA is TGTGCCAGCAGCCACGGAGGGTCGCCTCAAGAGACCCAGTACTTC. The chain links TRBV4-2 to TRBJ2-5, with D maybe TRBD2 (6 bases). V lost 3 bases, J lost 2 bases, and 13 bases lay in between. The CDR3 length is 15 residues. Germline CDR1 is LGHNA and CDR2 is YNFKEQ.

The rearrangement joins TRBV9 to TRBJ2-7; 7 nucleotides match TRBD2. This CDR3 has 15 residues. Germline values: CDR1 SGDLS, CDR2 YYNGEE. V lost 0 bases and J lost 2; bases outside the gene matches: 5. The CDR3 reads CASSVAEGGTYEQYF. The CDR3 DNA reads TGTGCCAGCAGCGTAGCGGAGGGAGGGACCTACGAGCAGTACTTC.

The genes are TRBV5-1 and TRBJ2-2, with 12 bases that match TRBD2. The germline gives CDR1 SGHRS, CDR2 YFSETQ. The CDR3 has 17 amino acids. J gave up 6 bases and V 6 bases, and 12 bases lay outside the gene matches. CDR3 amino acids: CASNRLPSGRAAGELFF. CDR3 in DNA: TGCGCCAGCAACCGGCTACCTAGCGGGAGGGCCGCCGGGGAGCTGTTTTTT.

V gene TRBV30 combines with J gene TRBJ2-5, with D perhaps matching TRBD2 (7 bases). Between the trimmed V and J ends, which lost 0 bases and 5 bases, there was a span of 10 bases. The germline gives CDR1 GTSNPN, CDR2 SVGIG (reference sequence). The length of the CDR3 is 13 residues. CDR3 nucleotides: TGTGCCTGGAGTGTGGGGGGGCTGGAGACCCAGTACTTC. Amino acids: CAWSVGGLETQYF.

V gene TRBV10-3 combines with J gene TRBJ2-1, with 9 nucleotides matching TRBD2. The V and J ends lost 0 bases and 3 bases, in that order; junction bases with no gene match: 9. There are 18 residues in the CDR3. Germline loops: CDR1 ENHRY, CDR2 SYGVKD. DNA for the CDR3: TGTGCCATCAGTGAGTCGGGGACGGGACTAGCCAACTACAATGAGCAGTTCTTC. This translates into CAISESGTGLANYNEQFF.

The genes are TRBV7-2 and TRBJ2-3; possibly TRBD1 for D (5 bases). Germline V gene data show CDR1 as SGHTA and CDR2 as FQGNSA. This CDR3 is 13 amino acids long. Trimming cost V 6 bases and J 5 bases, with 12 bases left between them. The CDR3: CASSPNGQDTQYF. The CDR3 DNA follows: TGTGCCAGCAGTCCTAACGGACAAGATACGCAGTATTTT. Drawing the rest from reference TRBV7-2 and TRBJ2-3, the complete variable domain is GAGVSQSPSNKVTEKGKDVELRCDPISGHTALYWYRQSLGQGLEFLIYFQGNSAPDKSGLPSDRFSAERTGGSVSTLTIQRTQQEDSAVYLCASSPNGQDTQYFGPGTRLTVL.

As for this clone: This sample includes further DNA sequences coding for the same CDR3. The chain couples TRBV19 to TRBJ1-2; D uncertain. The CDR3 sequence is 14 residues long. Germline V lookup: CDR1 LNHDA, CDR2 SQIVND (reference sequence). Trimming removed 3 bases from V and 0 bases from J, with 8 bases in between. The chain's CDR3 is CASSIGRANYGYTF. CDR3 nucleotide sequence: TGTGCCAGTAGTATTGGCCGGGCTAACTATGGCTACACCTTC.

The J gene is TRBJ2-3, the V gene TRBV9; 12 nucleotides line up with TRBD2. From germline, CDR1 is SGDLS and CDR2 YYNGEE. V lost 7 bases to trimming and J lost 1 base; unmatched junction nucleotides: 13. CDR3 length equals 18 residues. CDR3 DNA: TGTGCCAGCCGCCCCGGGGGACTAGCGGGCCTCGGCACAGATACGCAGTATTTT. It yields the protein CASRPGGLAGLGTDTQYF.

The genes are TRBV7-8 and TRBJ2-1; TRBD2 aligns across 9 bases. Unmatched junction bases numbered 13, after V lost 4 bases and J lost 3 bases. CDR1 SGHVS and CDR2 FQNEAQ come from the germline V gene. The CDR3 runs 18 residues. CDR3 bases: TGTGCCAGCAGCTCCGAACCGATAGCGGGAGTGGGCTACAATGAGCAGTTCTTC. Translation: CASSSEPIAGVGYNEQFF.

This rearrangement joins TRBV18 to TRBJ2-7, with 12 nucleotides matching TRBD1. The CDR3 runs to 14 residues. Looked up from germline, CDR1 is KGHSH and CDR2 is LQKENI. The ends lost 3 bases at V and 7 bases at J; junction bases unmatched: 4. Written as DNA, the CDR3 is TGTGCCAGCTCACCGGGACAGGGGGCTTGGGAGCAGTACTTC. Translation: CASSPGQGAWEQYF.

This chain connects TRBV29-1 to TRBJ2-1; 8 nucleotides match TRBD2. There are 13 residues in the CDR3. Germline V gene lookup returns CDR1 SQVTM and CDR2 ANQGSEA. Losses at the gene ends were 7 bases for V and 3 bases for J; bases not matched to a gene: 5. The CDR3 protein is CSAREGIYNEQFF. For the CDR3, the DNA is TGCAGCGCTCGGGAGGGCATCTACAATGAGCAGTTCTTC.

The chain is built from TRBV6-2 or TRBV6-3 and TRBJ2-5; no definite D call. V was pared by 2 bases and J by 9 bases, with 7 bases between. CDR1 is MNHEY and CDR2 is SVGEGT in the germline V gene. CDR3 length equals 11 residues. The CDR3: CASSYGPSQYF. In DNA form, the CDR3 reads TGTGCCAGCAGTTACGGCCCTTCCCAGTACTTC.